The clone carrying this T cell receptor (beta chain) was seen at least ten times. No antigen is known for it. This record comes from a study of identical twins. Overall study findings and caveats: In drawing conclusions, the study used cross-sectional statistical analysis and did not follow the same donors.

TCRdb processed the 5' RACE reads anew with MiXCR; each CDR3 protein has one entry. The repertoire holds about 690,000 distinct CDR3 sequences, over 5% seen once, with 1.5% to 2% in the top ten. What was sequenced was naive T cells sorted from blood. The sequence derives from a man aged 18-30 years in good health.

The CDR3 region has the DNA TGCGCCAGCAGCCAAGATCGGGCAGGGGCTAACTATGGCTACACCTTC. It yields the protein CASSQDRAGANYGYTF. The V call is TRBV4-1, the J call TRBJ1-2; D may be TRBD1 (6 bases). Germline assignment: CDR1 MGHRA and CDR2 YSYEKL. The CDR3 spans 16 residues. V lost 0 bases and J lost 0, with 11 bases in between.